These 19 T cell receptor beta chains originate from one sample sequenced in a study of T cell repertoires in cytomegalovirus infection. One entry per CDR3 protein, called by TCRdb with MiXCR from the reads. The sample contains a few hundred thousand distinct CDR3 sequences, 15% to 20% of which appear only once. The sample was CD8+ T cells from PBMCs. The receptors here all came from a human donor in good health (CMV status not recorded). Some clones in this sample may be carry-over from other donors' samples.

This clonotype was detected a few times. V gene TRBV4-2 combines with J gene TRBJ1-1; D is undetermined. V was pared by 0 bases and J by 1 base, with 9 bases between. The germline CDR1 and CDR2 sequences are LGHNA and YNFKEQ. The CDR3 contains 15 residues. CDR3 nucleotides: TGTGCCAGCAGCCAAGATGGAGCTCCGAACACTGAAGCTTTCTTT. As protein: CASSQDGAPNTEAFF.

About this clonotype itself: Mismatch with germline at one junction end may stem from a read error. V usage is TRBV15 and J usage is TRBJ2-1, with D hard to call. Per germline, CDR1 LNHNV and CDR2 YYDKDF (reference sequence). The CDR3 is 14 residues long. DNA for the CDR3: TGTGCCACAGGCCGCGGTTTCTCCTACAATGAGCAGTTCTTT. The encoded protein is CATGRGFSYNEQFF.

There are many counts of this clonotype. The chain combines TRBV7-2 with TRBJ1-3; 9 nucleotides align to TRBD1. The CDR3 spans 14 residues. The J segment lost 2 bases and the V segment lost 5 bases, leaving 1 base of the junction unmatched. In germline, CDR1 is SGHTA, CDR2 FQGNSA. The CDR3 DNA reads as TGTGCCAGCAGCCGACAGGGGGCTGGAAACACCATATATTTT. Encoded protein: CASSRQGAGNTIYF.

This clonotype was recorded at least ten times. J is TRBJ2-5 and V is TRBV6-1, with a tentative D call TRBD2 (5 bases). With 1 base removed from V and 12 bases from J, the gap between germline ends came to 24 bases. Germline V CDR1 and CDR2: MNHNS, SASEGT. The CDR3 is 16 amino acids. The CDR3 bases are TGTGCCAGCAGTGAAGTCGTAGGGAGTTTGGTAACGGTGGAGTACTTC. Translating it yields CASSEVVGSLVTVEYF.

This clonotype was detected a few times. V and J are TRBV6-2 or TRBV6-3 and TRBJ2-1, with TRBD1 matching over 7 bases. This CDR3 has 13 amino acids. CDR1 is MNHEY, CDR2 SVGEGT, per germline. The ends lost 6 bases at V and 8 bases at J; junction bases unmatched: 7. CDR3 DNA sequence: TGTGCCAGCAGCCTACAGGGGCTCCATGAGCAGTTCTTC. Amino acids: CASSLQGLHEQFF.

J is TRBJ1-1 and V is TRBV27; the match to TRBD1 covers 7 bases. Germline-derived CDR1 and CDR2 are MNHEY and SMNVEV (reference sequence). This CDR3 has 12 residues. The CDR3, as DNA: TGTGTAGCCAGGGGGTCGGGCGCTGAAGCTTTCTTT. This codes for CVARGSGAEAFF.

The chain couples TRBV28 to TRBJ1-1, with a possible D match to TRBD1 (5 bases). The V and J ends lost 6 bases and 0 bases respectively, with 14 bases between them. The CDR3 is made up of 15 amino acids. The V gene's germline CDR1 is MDHEN and CDR2 SYDVKM. CDR3 region: CASSPRAGLNTEAFF. The CDR3 bases are TGTGCCAGCAGCCCTAGGGCAGGGTTGAACACTGAAGCTTTCTTT.

The sample holds many counts of this clonotype. The V call is TRBV7-6, the J call TRBJ1-6; 9 nucleotides agree with TRBD1. The CDR3 totals 19 residues. The V segment lost 1 base and the J segment 0 bases; nucleotides outside the gene matches: 7. The germline V gene encodes CDR1 SGHVS and CDR2 FNYEAQ. The CDR3 reads CASSLEKGQGSSYNSPLHF. CDR3 bases: TGTGCCAGCAGCTTAGAGAAGGGACAGGGCAGCTCCTATAATTCACCCCTCCACTTT.

The sample holds a few counts of this clonotype. The chain couples TRBV15 to TRBJ1-5; TRBD1 agrees at 7 bases. Germline V gives CDR1 LNHNV, CDR2 YYDKDF (reference sequence). The junction had 6 bases not matched to a gene; V was cut back by 1 base and J by 0 bases. This CDR3 is 17 amino acids long. CDR3 DNA: TGTGCCACCAGCAGAGGAAGGGGACAGAATAGCAATCAGCCCCAGCATTTT. It yields the protein CATSRGRGQNSNQPQHF.

About this clonotype itself: A clone one base away is much larger, so this may be a read error. The chain employs TRBV10-3 and TRBJ2-7; D not resolved. Germline V gene lookup returns CDR1 ENHRY and CDR2 SYGVKD. This CDR3 region has 12 residues. The CDR3 DNA follows: TGTGCCATCAGTGAGTTAGAATACGAGCTGTACTTC. Protein product: CAISELEYELYF.

This clonotype was counted at least ten times. The rearrangement uses TRBV6-2 or TRBV6-3 and TRBJ2-2; 9 nucleotides align to TRBD2. Germline values: CDR1 MNHEY, CDR2 SVGEGT. V trimming: 0 bases; J trimming: 4 bases; junction bases outside the gene matches: 9. The CDR3 runs 18 residues. This CDR3 reads CASSYSSLSGGFTGELFF. DNA of the CDR3: TGTGCCAGCAGTTACTCTAGCCTGAGCGGGGGGTTCACCGGGGAGCTGTTTTTT.

This clonotype was counted only a few times. The gene calls are TRBV5-5 and TRBJ1-2, with no clear D. Germline V lookup: CDR1 SGHKS, CDR2 YYEKEE (reference sequence). CDR3 length: 13 amino acids. Between the trimmed V and J ends, which lost 4 bases and 4 bases, there was a span of 11 bases. The CDR3 is CASSPSRGYGYTF. The CDR3 DNA follows: TGTGCCAGCAGCCCAAGTCGGGGCTATGGCTACACCTTC.

The sample holds a few counts of this clonotype. The J gene is TRBJ2-7, the V gene TRBV6-5; 8 nucleotides match TRBD1. There are 16 residues in the CDR3. V lost 2 bases to trimming and J lost 5 bases; unmatched junction nucleotides: 11. From germline, CDR1 is MNHEY and CDR2 SVGAGI. CDR3: CASSYVMWDRNNEQYF. CDR3 bases: TGTGCCAGCAGTTACGTTATGTGGGACAGGAACAACGAGCAGTACTTC.

This clonotype was detected only a few times. This chain joins TRBV14 and TRBJ2-7, with TRBD1 matching 7 bases. This CDR3 spans 19 amino acids. CDR1 and CDR2 (germline): SGHDN, FVKESK. The V segment lost 1 base and the J segment 0 bases; nucleotides outside the gene matches: 15. The CDR3 DNA follows: TGTGCCAGCAGCCAAGGGCCGGGACAGCTCTCCTTTGTCTCCTACGAGCAGTACTTC. Encoded protein: CASSQGPGQLSFVSYEQYF.

The chain recombines TRBV9 with TRBJ2-7; D gene uncertain. Germline values: CDR1 SGDLS, CDR2 YYNGEE. This CDR3 has 12 residues. V was clipped by 0 bases and J by 6 bases, with 7 bases between them. This CDR3 is CASSVEGREQYF. In DNA, the CDR3 is TGTGCCAGCAGCGTAGAAGGGCGCGAGCAGTACTTC. Complete variable domain (other parts from reference TRBV9 and TRBJ2-7): DSGVTQTPKHLITATGQRVTLRCSPRSGDLSVYWYQQSLDQGLQFLIQYYNGEERAKGNILERFSAQQFPDLHSELNLSSLELGDSALYFCASSVEGREQYFGPGTRLTVT.

DNA for the CDR3: TGCGCCAGCAGCTTGGAACAGACTCATAATTCACCCCTCCACTTT. Encoded protein: CASSLEQTHNSPLHF. J is TRBJ1-6 and V is TRBV5-1; D ambiguous. The CDR3 has 15 amino acids. Trimming removed 0 bases from V and 5 bases from J, with 9 bases in between. Germline V gene sequence: CDR1 SGHRS, CDR2 YFSETQ.

V gene TRBV6-8 combines with J gene TRBJ1-1; tentatively, D is TRBD1 (5 bases). The V and J ends lost 8 bases and 4 bases respectively, with 17 bases between them. This CDR3 comprises 14 residues. Germline loops: CDR1 MNHGY, CDR2 SAAAGT. As DNA, the CDR3 is TGTGCCAGCCACCACGGCCAGGGAGGCACTGAAGCTTTCTTT. This encodes CASHHGQGGTEAFF.

This clonotype was seen once. V is TRBV20-1 and J is TRBJ2-7; D remains unclear. Germline V lookup: CDR1 DFQATT, CDR2 SNEGSKA (reference sequence). With 6 bases removed from V and 2 bases from J, the gap between germline ends came to 8 bases. The CDR3 runs to 11 residues. DNA of the CDR3: TGCAGTGCGCGAGACACCTACGAGCAGTACTTC. Protein product: CSARDTYEQYF.

This clonotype appeared many times. The gene calls are TRBV7-2 and TRBJ1-1, with D maybe TRBD1 (5 bases). The CDR3 contains 17 residues. Per the germline V gene, CDR1 is SGHTA and CDR2 is FQGNSA. Trimming removed 2 bases from V and 0 bases from J, with 16 bases in between. CDR3 bases: TGTGCCAGCAGCTTATCCCAGGGTCCCGAACTGAACACTGAAGCTTTCTTT. This encodes CASSLSQGPELNTEAFF.